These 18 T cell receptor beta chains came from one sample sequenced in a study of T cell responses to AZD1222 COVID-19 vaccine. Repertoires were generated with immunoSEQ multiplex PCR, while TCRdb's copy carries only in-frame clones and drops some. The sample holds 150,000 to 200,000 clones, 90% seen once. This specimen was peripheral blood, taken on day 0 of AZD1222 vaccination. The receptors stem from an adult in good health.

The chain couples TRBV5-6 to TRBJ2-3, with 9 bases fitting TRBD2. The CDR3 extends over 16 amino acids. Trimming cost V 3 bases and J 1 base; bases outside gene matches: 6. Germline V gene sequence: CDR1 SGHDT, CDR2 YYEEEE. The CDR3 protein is CASSSDPSGGTDTQYF. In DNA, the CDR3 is TGTGCCAGCAGCTCCGATCCTAGCGGGGGCACAGATACGCAGTATTTT.

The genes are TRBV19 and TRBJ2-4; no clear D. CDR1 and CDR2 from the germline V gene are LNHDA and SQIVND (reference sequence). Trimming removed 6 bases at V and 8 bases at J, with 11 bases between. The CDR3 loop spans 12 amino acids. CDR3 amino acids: CASRSPPDIQYF. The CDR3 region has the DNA TGTGCCAGTAGGAGCCCACCGGACATTCAGTACTTC.

CDR3 DNA: TGTGCCAGCAGTTTATATCTCGACTATGGCTACACCTTC. It is translated as CASSLYLDYGYTF. The rearrangement uses TRBV12-3 or TRBV12-4 and TRBJ1-2, with unresolved D. Trimming left V 2 bases short and J 3 bases short, with 7 bases between. The CDR3 sequence is 13 residues long.

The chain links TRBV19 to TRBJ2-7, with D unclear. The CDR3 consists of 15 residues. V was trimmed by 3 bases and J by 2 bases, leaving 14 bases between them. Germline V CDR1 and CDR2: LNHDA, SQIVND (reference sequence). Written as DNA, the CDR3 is TGTGCCAGTAGTATCCCCGGATCTCTGGCCTACGAGCAGTACTTC. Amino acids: CASSIPGSLAYEQYF.

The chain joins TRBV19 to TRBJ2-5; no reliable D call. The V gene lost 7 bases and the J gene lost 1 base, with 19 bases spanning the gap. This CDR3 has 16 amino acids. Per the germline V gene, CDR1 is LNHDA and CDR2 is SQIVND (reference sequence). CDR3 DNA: TGTGCCAGTACCCCCTGGGCTAACAGCCCCCAAGAGACCCAGTACTTC. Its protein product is CASTPWANSPQETQYF.

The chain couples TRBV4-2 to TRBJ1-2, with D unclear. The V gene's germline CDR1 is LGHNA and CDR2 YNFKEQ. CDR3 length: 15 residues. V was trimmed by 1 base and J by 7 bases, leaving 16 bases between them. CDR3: CASSQGAQEISGYTF. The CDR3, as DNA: TGTGCCAGCAGCCAAGGAGCCCAGGAAATCTCTGGCTACACCTTC.

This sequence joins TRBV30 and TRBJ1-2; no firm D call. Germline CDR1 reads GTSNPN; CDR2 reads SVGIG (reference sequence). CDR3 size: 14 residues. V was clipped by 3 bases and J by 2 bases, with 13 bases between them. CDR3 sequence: CAWSETSPNYGYTF. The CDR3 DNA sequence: TGTGCCTGGAGCGAGACATCGCCGAACTATGGCTACACCTTC.

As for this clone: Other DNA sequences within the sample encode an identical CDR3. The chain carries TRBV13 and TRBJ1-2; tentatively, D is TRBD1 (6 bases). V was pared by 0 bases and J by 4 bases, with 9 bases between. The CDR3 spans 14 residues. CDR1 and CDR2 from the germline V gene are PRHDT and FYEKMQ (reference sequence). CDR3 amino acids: CASSLGTGSYGYTF. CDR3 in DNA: TGTGCCAGCAGCTTAGGGACAGGAAGCTATGGCTACACCTTC.

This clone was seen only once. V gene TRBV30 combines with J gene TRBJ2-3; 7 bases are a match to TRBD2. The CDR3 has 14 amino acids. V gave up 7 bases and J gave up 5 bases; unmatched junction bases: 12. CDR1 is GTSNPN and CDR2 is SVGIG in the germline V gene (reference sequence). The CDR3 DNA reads TGTGCCTCCGAGGGAGCGGGGAGAAGAGATACGCAGTATTTT. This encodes CASEGAGRRDTQYF.

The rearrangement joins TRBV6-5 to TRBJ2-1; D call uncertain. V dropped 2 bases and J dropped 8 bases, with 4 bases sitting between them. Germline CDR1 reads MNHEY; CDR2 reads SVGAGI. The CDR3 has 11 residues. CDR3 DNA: TGTGCCAGCAGTTACAAGTATGAGCAGTTCTTC. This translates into CASSYKYEQFF.

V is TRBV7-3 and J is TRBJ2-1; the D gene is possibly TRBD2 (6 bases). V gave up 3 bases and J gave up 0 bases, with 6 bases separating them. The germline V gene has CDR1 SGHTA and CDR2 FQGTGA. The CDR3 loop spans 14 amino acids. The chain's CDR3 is CASSFGGSYNEQFF. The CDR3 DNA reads TGTGCCAGCAGCTTCGGGGGCTCCTACAATGAGCAGTTCTTC.

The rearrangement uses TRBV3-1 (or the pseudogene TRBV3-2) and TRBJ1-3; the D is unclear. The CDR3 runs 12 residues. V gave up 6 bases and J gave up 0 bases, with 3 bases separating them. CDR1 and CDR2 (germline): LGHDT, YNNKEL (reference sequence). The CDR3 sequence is CASSHSGNTIYF. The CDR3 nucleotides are TGTGCCAGCAGTCACTCTGGAAACACCATATATTTT.

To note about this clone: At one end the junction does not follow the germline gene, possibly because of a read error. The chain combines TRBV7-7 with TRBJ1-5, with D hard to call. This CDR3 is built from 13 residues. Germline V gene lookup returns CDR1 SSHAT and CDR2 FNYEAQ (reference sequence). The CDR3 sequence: CASSLGEGQPQHF. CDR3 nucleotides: TGTGCTAGCAGCTTAGGTGAAGGTCAGCCCCAGCATTTT.

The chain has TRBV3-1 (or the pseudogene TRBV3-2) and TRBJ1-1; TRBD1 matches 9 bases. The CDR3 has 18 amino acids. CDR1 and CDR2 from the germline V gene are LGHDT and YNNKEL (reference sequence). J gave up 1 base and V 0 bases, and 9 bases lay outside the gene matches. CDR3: CASSQDRGGTGPNTEAFF. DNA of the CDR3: TGTGCCAGCAGCCAAGATCGCGGGGGGACAGGGCCGAACACTGAAGCTTTCTTT.

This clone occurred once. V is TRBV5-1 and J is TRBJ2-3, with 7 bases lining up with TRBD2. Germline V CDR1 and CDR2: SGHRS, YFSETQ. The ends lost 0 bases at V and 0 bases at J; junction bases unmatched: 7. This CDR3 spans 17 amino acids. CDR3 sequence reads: CASSLGWSGKSTDTQYF. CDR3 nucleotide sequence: TGCGCCAGCAGCTTGGGATGGAGCGGGAAGAGCACAGATACGCAGTATTTT.

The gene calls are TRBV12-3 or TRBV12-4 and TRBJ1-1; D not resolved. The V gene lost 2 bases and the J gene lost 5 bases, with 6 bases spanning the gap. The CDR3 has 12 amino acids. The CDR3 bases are TGTGCCAGCAGTTTATCCGTTACTGAAGCTTTCTTT. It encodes CASSLSVTEAFF.

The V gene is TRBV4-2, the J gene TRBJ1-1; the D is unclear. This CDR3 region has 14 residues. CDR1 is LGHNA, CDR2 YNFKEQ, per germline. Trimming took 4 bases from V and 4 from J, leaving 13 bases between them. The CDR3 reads CASSPLGSSTEAFF. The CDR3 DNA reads TGTGCCAGCAGCCCCTTGGGGTCGAGCACTGAAGCTTTCTTT.

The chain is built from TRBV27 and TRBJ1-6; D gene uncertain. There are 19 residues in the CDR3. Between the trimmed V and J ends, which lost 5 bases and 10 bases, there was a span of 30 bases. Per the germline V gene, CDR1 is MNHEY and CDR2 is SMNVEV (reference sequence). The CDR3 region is CASSPHPEAGGRIGSPLHF. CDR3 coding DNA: TGTGCCAGCAGTCCCCACCCGGAGGCAGGCGGCCGGATAGGATCACCCCTCCACTTT.